These T cell receptor beta chains were read from a single sample in a study of blood T cells in healthy people across ages. TCRdb passed the 5' RACE reads through MiXCR, listing each CDR3 protein once. This table has about 730,000 distinct CDR3 sequences, around 46% appearing once. The sequencing input was blood. The receptors originated from an older woman in good health. CDR3s include the opening cysteine and the closing phenylalanine or tryptophan. The D gene is left open where the match is weak. Size tells how often a clone was seen (once, few, many) or the class of an expanded clone, and some rows leave it out.

v_gene	len	abundance	d_gene	j_gene	CDR3nt	CDR3aa
TRBV4-2	14	many	-	TRBJ2-7	TGTGCCAGCAGCCAAGAGGGCAGTTCCTACGAGCAGTACTTC	CASSQEGSSYEQYF
TRBV12-3/TRBV12-4	12	-	-	TRBJ2-3	TGTGCCAGCAGTTCCCAGATAACTCCGCAGTATTTT	CASSSQITPQYF
TRBV20-1	15	-	-	TRBJ2-6	TGCAGTGTCCAGAGGATAAGCTCTGGGGCCAACGTCCTGACTTTC	CSVQRISSGANVLTF
TRBV20-1	15	-	-	TRBJ2-1	TGCAGTGCCCTTAACCGGGACGTCCATCTTAATGAGCAGTTCTTC	CSALNRDVHLNEQFF
TRBV20-1	14	-	-	TRBJ2-5	TGCAGTGCTAGTGAGGGGATGAGGCAAGAGACCCAGTACTTC	CSASEGMRQETQYF
TRBV13	14	-	-	TRBJ1-1	TGTGCCAGCAGCTTAGAACCGCGGAACACTGAAGCTTTCTTT	CASSLEPRNTEAFF
TRBV18	12	-	-	TRBJ2-5	TGTGCCAGCTCACCACGGGTCGGGGAGCAGTACTTC	CASSPRVGEQYF
TRBV6-2/TRBV6-3	14	few	TRBD1	TRBJ1-1	TGTGCCAGCAGTTACGCTGGCAGGGGGAGGCAAGCTTTCTTT	CASSYAGRGRQAFF
TRBV5-5	15	few	-	TRBJ1-4	TGTGCCAGCAGCTTTCTCGGGGAGGCTAATGAAAAACTGTTTTTT	CASSFLGEANEKLFF
TRBV27	14	-	TRBD1	TRBJ1-2	TGTGCCAGCACCCATGGGACAGGGTGGCATGGCTACACCTTC	CASTHGTGWHGYTF
TRBV20-1	12	-	-	TRBJ2-5	TGCAGTGCTAGGGTTAGGAGGCAGACCCAGTACTTC	CSARVRRQTQYF
TRBV29-1	13	-	-	TRBJ1-3	TGCAGCGTTGAAGTAGGGGCTGGAAACACCATATATTTT	CSVEVGAGNTIYF
TRBV5-1	13	many	-	TRBJ1-2	TGCGCCAGCAGCTTGGGGGACAACTATGGCTACACCTTC	CASSLGDNYGYTF
TRBV9	17	once	-	TRBJ2-7	TGTGCCAGCAGCGTTTCATCACTAGTGGGTGCTGGGGGCGAGCAGTACTTC	CASSVSSLVGAGGEQYF
TRBV11-1	14	-	-	TRBJ2-2	TGTGCCAGCAGCTTAATAGCGCAGACCGGGGAGCTGTTTTTT	CASSLIAQTGELFF
TRBV12-3/TRBV12-4	16	-	TRBD2	TRBJ2-1	TGTGCCAGCAGTTTGGTCTGGACTAGCGGGGGGGCCTGGCAGTTCTTC	CASSLVWTSGGAWQFF
TRBV7-2	13	few	TRBD1	TRBJ1-2	TGTGCCAGCAGCCGATCGACAGGGCCGAGCTACACCTTC	CASSRSTGPSYTF
TRBV12-3/TRBV12-4	13	few	-	TRBJ1-5	TGTGCCAGCAGTCTATCGGTTGGTCAGCCCCAGCATTTT	CASSLSVGQPQHF
TRBV5-5	14	once	-	TRBJ2-1	TGTGCCAGCAGCCGGGCCACCTCCTACAATGAGCAGTTCTTC	CASSRATSYNEQFF
TRBV20-1	14	few	TRBD2	TRBJ2-2	TGCAGTGCTTTAAGCGGGGGGGCCAGCGGGGAGCTGTTTTTT	CSALSGGASGELFF
TRBV12-3/TRBV12-4	16	many	-	TRBJ2-1	TGTGCCAGCAGAACGGGACTGTCAAGCTCCTACAATGAGCAGTTCTTC	CASRTGLSSSYNEQFF
TRBV20-1	10	-	-	TRBJ2-3	TGCAGTGCTATTAGAGGAACGCAGTATTTT	CSAIRGTQYF
TRBV5-1	14	-	-	TRBJ2-1	TGCGCCAGCAGCGTGGGGAATTCCTACAATGAGCAGTTCTTC	CASSVGNSYNEQFF
TRBV7-2	14	few	-	TRBJ2-5	TGTGCCAGCAGCCAAAGGGGCCCCCCTCAGACCCAGTACTTC	CASSQRGPPQTQYF
TRBV12-3/TRBV12-4	12	many	-	TRBJ2-7	TGTGCCAGCCGGGGGTCAGGCTACGAGCAGTACTTC	CASRGSGYEQYF